This T cell receptor beta chain came from a study of breast tumors, draining lymph nodes, adjacent tissues (dated by TCRdb to the mid-2010s). Regarding the research as a whole: In breast cancer patients, the study compared the TCR beta repertoires of tumor, adjacent nontumor tissue and axillary lymph nodes. The study was designed to assess the relationships and possible T-cell exchange between tumor, surrounding tissue and draining lymph node repertoires in human breast cancer. General study outcomes and caveats: Tumor T-cell repertoires showed less diversity than lymph node repertoires and more diversity than nontumor tissue repertoires, and tumor T-cell repertoires showed preferential V and J gene usage. Rather than being directly demonstrated, the conclusion that tumor T cells originate in lymph nodes was presented as consistent with a hypothesis. A scenario in which most tumor T cells derive from the lymph node and then expand within tumor tissue was judged to be consistent with the data. Tumor and nontumor tissue repertoires were found to be significantly more similar in luminal-like than in basal-like breast cancer.

This clonotype was observed many times. Its antigen has not been determined. Base quality data are lacking; no much larger clone is found one base away. The adjacent samples were made up of nontumor breast tissue that surrounded the tumor. Relative to germline, V is missing 5 bases and J is missing 2 bases, with 9 bases of the junction outside any gene match. The CDR3 runs 16 amino acids, cysteine and phenylalanine included. Left in the record is the CDR3 DNA by itself, 48 bases read in frame from the first base. As encoded in the germline V gene (reference sequence), CDR1 is MNHEY while CDR2 is SMNVEV. The sample was run on an Illumina HiSeq 2000. Multiplex PCR amplification was used to build the TCR beta chain libraries. High-throughput sequencing was used to analyze the amplified TCR beta chain products. The raw public reads went through TCRdb reprocessing: fastp at Q25, MiXCR clone calling, in-frame beta chains kept. Each entry is one CDR3 protein sequence, shown with its most common DNA and genes. Within this sample are about 16,000 distinct CDR3 sequences, with about 45% of them counted one time only. Jointly, the top ten make up roughly 15% of the sample.

This chain joins TRBV27 to TRBJ2-3, with TRBD2 identical over 8 junction bases. Sequencing was carried out using tumor-adjacent breast tissue. The clonotype comes from a female donor with breast cancer. Some clones in this sample may be carry-over from other donors' samples. The nucleotides read TGTGCCAGCAGTCCCCGACCCGGGGGGGCCACAGATACGCAGTATTTT. Its protein is CASSPRPGGATDTQYF.